This entry describes one T cell receptor beta chain. Its antigen is not identified. The data were taken from a study of blood T cells in healthy people across ages. The donors, aged roughly 6 to 95, were healthy Caucasians from Russia. Samples had at least 6 million PBMCs isolated from them. General study results and limits: Higher diversity, along with more naive CD4+ cells, distinguished long-lived donors from aged donors.

PCR was performed a second time for 7 to 11 cycles using a sample-barcoded 5' primer and a J-beta primer mix. Via MiXCR, TCRdb re-called the 5' RACE reads, giving one row per CDR3 protein. The sample carries 800,000 or so distinct CDR3 sequences, around 25% recorded once. The V gene's germline CDR1 is DFQATT and CDR2 SNEGSKA (reference sequence). The J segment lost 7 bases and the V segment lost 4 bases, leaving 5 bases of the junction unmatched. This CDR3 has 13 residues. The sample also formed part of further work on T cells of mothers and their children. From that study: The analysis detected no persistent microchimeric T cell clones.

The chain is built from TRBV20-1 and TRBJ1-4, with 8 nucleotides matching TRBD1. The sequence derives from a boy aged 5-17 years in good health. The sequencing input was blood. DNA for the CDR3: TGCAGTGCTACAGGGGGCGCGAGTGAAAAACTGTTTTTT. Residues: CSATGGASEKLFF.